A selection of T cell receptor beta chains follows, all from one sample in a study of control samples from healthy donors and cancer patients. The method was immunoSEQ multiplex PCR; TCRdb's version includes in-frame clones alone and lacks a portion of them. This sample has about 130,000 clones, with 80% to 95% found just once. Sequenced: blood. Receptors originate from a man aged 18 to 29 in good health. The CDR3 runs from the conserved cysteine through the conserved F or W. Each record gives: clone size, D gene, V gene, J gene, CDR3 protein, CDR3 DNA. The D gene is left open where the match is weak. A clone size is listed for some rows: how often the clone was seen (once, few, many), or a class if it is expanded.

abundance: .; d_gene: .; v_gene: TRBV7-2; j_gene: TRBJ2-7; CDR3aa: CASSFGVSYEQYF; CDR3nt: TGTGCCAGCAGCTTCGGGGTATCCTACGAGCAGTACTTC
abundance: .; d_gene: TRBD1; v_gene: TRBV7-6; j_gene: TRBJ2-3; CDR3aa: CASSLRQGVQDTQYF; CDR3nt: TGTGCTAGCAGCCTAAGACAGGGGGTTCAGGATACGCAGTATTTT
abundance: .; d_gene: TRBD1; v_gene: TRBV10-2; j_gene: TRBJ2-7; CDR3aa: CASRRDRVEEQYF; CDR3nt: TGCGCCAGCAGACGGGACAGGGTGGAAGAGCAGTACTTC
abundance: .; d_gene: TRBD1; v_gene: TRBV5-1; j_gene: TRBJ1-1; CDR3aa: CASSPRGLPSEAFF; CDR3nt: TGCGCCAGCAGCCCTAGGGGGCTTCCTTCTGAAGCTTTCTTT
abundance: .; d_gene: .; v_gene: TRBV4-1; j_gene: TRBJ1-2; CDR3aa: CASSQVGAHYGYTF; CDR3nt: TGCGCCAGCAGCCAAGTTGGGGCCCACTATGGCTACACCTTC
abundance: few; d_gene: .; v_gene: TRBV5-6; j_gene: TRBJ2-7; CDR3aa: CASSLMGGLSVHEQYF; CDR3nt: TGTGCCAGCAGCCTAATGGGGGGGCTATCGGTGCACGAGCAGTACTTC
abundance: .; d_gene: TRBD1; v_gene: TRBV27; j_gene: TRBJ1-1; CDR3aa: CASSSRQGWTEAFF; CDR3nt: TGTGCCAGCAGTAGCAGACAGGGATGGACTGAAGCTTTCTTT
abundance: .; d_gene: .; v_gene: TRBV19; j_gene: TRBJ2-5; CDR3aa: CASSIRAEGETQYF; CDR3nt: TGTGCCAGTAGTATCAGGGCCGAGGGGGAGACCCAGTACTTC
abundance: .; d_gene: TRBD1; v_gene: TRBV25-1; j_gene: TRBJ1-2; CDR3aa: CASRGTGGYGYTF; CDR3nt: TGTGCCAGCAGGGGGACAGGGGGGTATGGCTACACCTTC
abundance: .; d_gene: .; v_gene: TRBV20-1; j_gene: TRBJ1-2; CDR3aa: CSAPTNYGYTF; CDR3nt: TGCAGTGCTCCTACTAACTATGGCTACACCTTC
abundance: once; d_gene: .; v_gene: TRBV19; j_gene: TRBJ2-2; CDR3aa: CASSLSGGGELFF; CDR3nt: TGTGCCAGTAGTCTTAGCGGTGGCGGGGAGCTGTTTTTT
abundance: .; d_gene: .; v_gene: TRBV25-1; j_gene: TRBJ1-3; CDR3aa: CASSEFSSGNTIYF; CDR3nt: TGTGCCAGCAGTGAATTCAGCTCTGGAAACACCATATATTTT
abundance: .; d_gene: .; v_gene: TRBV10-2; j_gene: TRBJ2-7; CDR3aa: CASRFRGGHEQYF; CDR3nt: TGCGCCAGCAGATTCAGGGGAGGTCACGAGCAGTACTTC
abundance: .; d_gene: TRBD2; v_gene: TRBV4-1; j_gene: TRBJ2-5; CDR3aa: CASSQSVGTSVQETQYF; CDR3nt: TGCGCCAGCAGCCAATCTGTGGGGACTAGCGTCCAAGAGACCCAGTACTTC
abundance: .; d_gene: .; v_gene: TRBV5-1; j_gene: TRBJ1-1; CDR3aa: CASSLGMNTEAFF; CDR3nt: TGCGCCAGCAGCTTGGGGATGAACACTGAAGCTTTCTTT
abundance: .; d_gene: .; v_gene: TRBV10-2; j_gene: TRBJ1-2; CDR3aa: CASSESTRFYGYTF; CDR3nt: TGCGCCAGCAGTGAGTCGACCAGATTCTATGGCTACACCTTC
abundance: .; d_gene: TRBD2; v_gene: TRBV5-1; j_gene: TRBJ2-7; CDR3aa: CASSLAGWAGGAYEQYF; CDR3nt: TGCGCCAGCAGCTTGGCCGGGTGGGCGGGGGGCGCCTACGAGCAGTACTTC